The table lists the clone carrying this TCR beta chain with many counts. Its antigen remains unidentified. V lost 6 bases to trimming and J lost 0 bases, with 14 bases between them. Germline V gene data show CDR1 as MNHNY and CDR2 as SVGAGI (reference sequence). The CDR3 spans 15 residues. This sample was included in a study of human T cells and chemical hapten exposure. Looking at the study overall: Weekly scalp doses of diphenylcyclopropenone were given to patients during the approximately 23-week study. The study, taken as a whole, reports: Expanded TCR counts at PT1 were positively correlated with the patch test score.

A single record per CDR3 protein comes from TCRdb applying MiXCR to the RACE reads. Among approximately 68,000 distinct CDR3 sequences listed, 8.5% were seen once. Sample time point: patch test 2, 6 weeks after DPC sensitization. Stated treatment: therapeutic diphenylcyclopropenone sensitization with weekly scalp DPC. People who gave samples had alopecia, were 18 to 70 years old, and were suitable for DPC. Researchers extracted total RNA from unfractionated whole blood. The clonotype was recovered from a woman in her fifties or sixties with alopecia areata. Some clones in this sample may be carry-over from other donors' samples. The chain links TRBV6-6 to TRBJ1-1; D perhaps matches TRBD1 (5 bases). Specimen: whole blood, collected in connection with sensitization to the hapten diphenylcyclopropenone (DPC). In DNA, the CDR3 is TGTGCCAGCAGCCTCTCGACAGAGATGAACACTGAAGCTTTCTTT. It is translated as CASSLSTEMNTEAFF.